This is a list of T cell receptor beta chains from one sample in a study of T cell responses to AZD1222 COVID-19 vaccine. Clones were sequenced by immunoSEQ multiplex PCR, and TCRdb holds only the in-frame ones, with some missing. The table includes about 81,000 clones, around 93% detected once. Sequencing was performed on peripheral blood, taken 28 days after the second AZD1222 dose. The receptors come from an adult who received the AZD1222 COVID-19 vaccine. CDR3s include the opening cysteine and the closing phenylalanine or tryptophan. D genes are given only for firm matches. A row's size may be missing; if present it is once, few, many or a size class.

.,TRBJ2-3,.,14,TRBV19,CASSIVVSTDTQYF,TGTGCCAGTAGTATTGTAGTGAGCACAGATACGCAGTATTTT
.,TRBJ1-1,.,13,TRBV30,CAWNRGLDTEAFF,TGTGCCTGGAACCGAGGTTTAGACACTGAAGCTTTCTTT
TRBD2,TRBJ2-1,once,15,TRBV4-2,CASSQELAEYNEQFF,TGTGCCAGCAGCCAAGAACTAGCGGAATACAATGAGCAGTTCTTC
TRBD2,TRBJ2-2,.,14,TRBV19,CASSSGSVGGELFF,TGTGCCAGTAGTAGCGGGAGTGTCGGGGGGGAGCTGTTTTTT
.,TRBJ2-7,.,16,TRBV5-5,CASSLYFTGLGDEQYF,TGTGCCAGCAGCTTGTATTTTACAGGGCTAGGGGACGAGCAGTACTTC
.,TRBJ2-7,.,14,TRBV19,CASSMRDGLYEQYF,TGTGCCAGTAGTATGCGGGACGGCCTCTACGAGCAGTACTTC
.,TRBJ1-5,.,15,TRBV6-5,CASKNREYSNQPQHF,TGTGCCAGCAAAAACAGGGAATATAGCAATCAGCCCCAGCATTTT
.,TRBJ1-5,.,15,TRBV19,CASTLDLYSNQPQHF,TGTGCCAGTACTCTGGACCTGTATAGCAATCAGCCCCAGCATTTT
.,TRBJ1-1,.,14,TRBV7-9,CASSLSGRTTEAFF,TGTGCCAGCAGCTTATCAGGCCGAACAACTGAAGCTTTCTTT
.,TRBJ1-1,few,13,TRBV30,CAYGSGSEPEAFF,TGTGCCTACGGAAGCGGGTCCGAGCCTGAAGCTTTCTTT
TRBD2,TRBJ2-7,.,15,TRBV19,CASSIGSAGVGEQYF,TGTGCCAGTAGTATCGGCTCCGCGGGGGTGGGAGAGCAGTACTTC
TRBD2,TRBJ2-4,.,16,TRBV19,CASSLAGGGVKNIQYF,TGTGCCAGTAGTTTAGCGGGAGGAGGGGTCAAAAACATTCAGTACTTC
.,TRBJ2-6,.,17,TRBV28,CASSFGQGLSGANVLTF,TGTGCCAGCAGTTTCGGCCAGGGACTCTCTGGGGCCAACGTCCTGACTTTC
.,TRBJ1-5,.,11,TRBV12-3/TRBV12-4,CASKRRGPQHF,TGTGCCAGCAAGAGGCGTGGTCCCCAGCATTTT
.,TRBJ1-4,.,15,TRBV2,CASSDWAVGDEKLFF,TGTGCCAGCAGTGATTGGGCAGTGGGGGATGAAAAACTGTTTTTT
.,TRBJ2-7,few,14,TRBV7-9,CASSPAWTSYEQYF,TGTGCCAGCAGCCCAGCGTGGACCTCCTACGAGCAGTACTTC
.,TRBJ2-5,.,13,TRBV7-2,CASSVWGWETQYF,TGTGCCAGCAGCGTATGGGGGTGGGAGACCCAGTACTTC
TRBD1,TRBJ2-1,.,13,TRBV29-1,CSENGQGGDEQFF,TGCAGCGAGAATGGACAGGGTGGTGATGAGCAGTTCTTC
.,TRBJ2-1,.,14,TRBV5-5,CASSSGLNYNEQFF,TGTGCCAGCAGCTCGGGACTCAACTACAATGAGCAGTTCTTC
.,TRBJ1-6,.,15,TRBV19,CASSIAGDGTYPLHF,TGTGCCAGTAGTATAGCCGGGGACGGCACATATCCCCTCCACTTT
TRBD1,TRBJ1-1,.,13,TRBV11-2,CASSPGTGVEAFF,TGTGCCAGCAGCCCCGGGACAGGGGTTGAAGCTTTCTTT
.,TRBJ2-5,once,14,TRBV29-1,CSVAGGTAEETQYF,TGCAGCGTTGCGGGGGGGACAGCTGAAGAGACCCAGTACTTC
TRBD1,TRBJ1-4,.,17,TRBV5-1,CASSSNRDTGGGEKLFF,TGCGCCAGCAGCTCGAACCGTGACACAGGGGGCGGCGAAAAACTGTTTTTT
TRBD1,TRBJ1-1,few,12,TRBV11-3,CASSTRTGEAFF,TGTGCCAGCAGCACACGGACAGGAGAAGCTTTCTTT
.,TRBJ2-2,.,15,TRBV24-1,CATSDFGHGTGELFF,TGTGCCACCAGTGATTTCGGACACGGCACCGGGGAGCTGTTTTTT